One TCR beta chain is described in this entry. The antigen is unknown. The data belong to a study of prognosis after radiotherapy for stage I lung cancer. Study conclusions and caveats: Unique TCR clone counts dropped after stereotactic body radiation therapy, from a median of around 9,500 to 6,500.

By two-round multiplex PCR, the TCR beta CDR3 was amplified from genomic DNA. Primers were specific to each TRBV and TRBJ gene in first-round PCR. TCRdb analysed the multiplex PCR reads with MiXCR anew, one entry per CDR3 protein. The sample records about 35,000 distinct CDR3 sequences, about 31% being singletons. The sequence was obtained from a donor at least 50 years old with non-small cell lung cancer. The sequencing used PBMCs, collected before or after stereotactic body radiation therapy (not recorded which).

CDR3: CASSQVQVNYGYTF. The CDR3 coding sequence is TGCGCCAGCAGCCAAGTACAAGTTAACTATGGCTACACCTTC. The V call is TRBV4-1, the J call TRBJ1-2; D is ambiguous. V lost 1 base to trimming and J lost 1 base, with 7 bases between them. Germline V gives CDR1 MGHRA, CDR2 YSYEKL. The CDR3 is 14 amino acids.